These 11 T cell receptor beta chains share one sample of origin, sequenced in a study of blood T cell repertoires in COVID-19. Assay: immunoSEQ multiplex PCR; the TCRdb copy retains only in-frame clones and omits some. The sample consists of about 87,000 clones, around 87% of them appearing once. The sample consisted of peripheral blood. These receptors came from a human donor with acute or convalescent COVID-19. The donor label of this sample is uncertain.

V is TRBV2 and J is TRBJ1-1; 7 nucleotides line up with TRBD1. CDR3 size: 14 residues. Per the germline V gene, CDR1 is SNHLY and CDR2 is FYNNEI. V gave up 7 bases and J gave up 0 bases; unmatched junction bases: 5. The CDR3 loop reads CASTWGQLNTEAFF. CDR3 DNA sequence: TGTGCCAGCACCTGGGGACAGTTGAACACTGAAGCTTTCTTT. The complete variable domain, with remaining parts taken from reference TRBV2 and TRBJ1-1, reads EPEVTQTPSHQVTQMGQEVILRCVPISNHLYFYWYRQILGQKVEFLVSFYNNEISEKSEIFDDQFSVERPDGSNFTLKIRSTKLEDSAMYFCASTWGQLNTEAFFGQGTRLTVV.

The chain combines TRBV30 with TRBJ2-4; the D is unclear. Germline V gives CDR1 GTSNPN, CDR2 SVGIG (reference sequence). The CDR3 is 15 residues long. The V end was cut by 3 bases, the J end by 0 bases, with 12 bases between. CDR3 loop: CAWRRLGLAKNIQYF. In nucleotides, the CDR3 is TGTGCCTGGAGGAGGCTAGGCCTAGCCAAAAACATTCAGTACTTC.

In this sample, this clone turned up once. The genes are TRBV9 and TRBJ1-1; the D gene is possibly TRBD1 (5 bases). Germline V gene data show CDR1 as SGDLS and CDR2 as YYNGEE. V dropped 3 bases and J dropped 5 bases, with 11 bases sitting between them. The CDR3 has 13 residues. CDR3 in DNA: TGTGCCAGCAGCGAAACTGGGGGGACTGAAGCTTTCTTT. Translating it yields CASSETGGTEAFF.

The chain couples TRBV7-2 to TRBJ1-2; the D gene is possibly TRBD1 (5 bases). This CDR3 contains 15 residues. The V end lost 1 base, the J end lost 2 bases, and 11 bases lay between the germline ends. Germline CDR1 and CDR2: SGHTA and FQGNSA. CDR3 protein: CASSLVTAQNYGYTF. CDR3 coding DNA: TGTGCCAGCAGCTTAGTGACAGCTCAAAACTATGGCTACACCTTC.

V gene TRBV5-1 combines with J gene TRBJ1-2; 8 nucleotides line up with TRBD1. V lost 3 bases and J lost 3; bases outside the gene matches: 1. The CDR3 extends over 13 amino acids. Looked up from germline, CDR1 is SGHRS and CDR2 is YFSETQ. The CDR3 nucleotides are TGCGCCAGCAGCTCGGACAGGGACTATGGCTACACCTTC. Translated, it gives CASSSDRDYGYTF.

This chain joins TRBV14 and TRBJ1-6, with D unclear. V was cut by 0 bases and J by 10 bases, with 16 bases left in between. The CDR3 runs to 16 residues. Germline V CDR1 and CDR2: SGHDN, FVKESK. The CDR3 loop is CASSQEGPGIRSPLHF. DNA for the CDR3: TGTGCCAGCAGCCAAGAAGGTCCGGGAATCCGCTCACCCCTCCACTTT.

The V gene is TRBV2, the J gene TRBJ2-3; tentatively, D is TRBD2 (5 bases). This CDR3 has 11 residues. V was clipped by 4 bases and J by 9 bases, with 8 bases between them. The germline V gene has CDR1 SNHLY and CDR2 FYNNEI. The CDR3 region has the DNA TGTGCCAGCAGTGTACGGGAAACGCAGTATTTT. This translates into CASSVRETQYF.

V usage is TRBV9 and J usage is TRBJ1-6, with TRBD1 as a possible D gene (6 bases). Germline values: CDR1 SGDLS, CDR2 YYNGEE. V lost 3 bases and J 4 bases, leaving 14 bases between the germline ends. The CDR3 loop spans 16 amino acids. CDR3: CASSALDRKYNSPLHF. The CDR3 nucleotides read TGTGCCAGCAGCGCCCTCGACAGGAAGTATAATTCACCCCTCCACTTT.

This clone is a singleton in its sample. The chain uses TRBV6-5 and TRBJ1-3; D perhaps matches TRBD1 (6 bases). Trimming pared 8 bases from V and 0 bases from J, leaving 14 bases between. CDR1 MNHEY and CDR2 SVGAGI come from the germline V gene. The CDR3 totals 15 residues. CDR3 amino acids: CASSTQGISGNTIYF. Here the CDR3 DNA reads TGTGCCAGCTCTACGCAGGGGATCTCTGGAAACACCATATATTTT.

The V call is TRBV5-6, the J call TRBJ1-4; 8 bases map to TRBD1. The ends lost 5 bases at V and 7 bases at J; junction bases unmatched: 7. Germline V gene lookup returns CDR1 SGHDT and CDR2 YYEEEE. The CDR3 has 14 amino acids. CDR3 residues: CASRPTGGGEKLFF. CDR3 sequence (DNA): TGTGCCAGCAGGCCAACAGGGGGTGGTGAAAAACTGTTTTTT.

This chain connects TRBV29-1 to TRBJ2-2, with 9 bases aligning to TRBD1. Germline CDR1 SQVTM, CDR2 ANQGSEA. Trimming took 7 bases from V and 5 from J; bases not matched to a gene: 5. There are 13 residues in the CDR3. The DNA for the CDR3 is TGCAGCGGAGGGGACAGGGTTACCGGGGAGCTGTTTTTT. This encodes CSGGDRVTGELFF.